The 14 T cell receptor beta chains presented below share a single source sample, sequenced in a study of breast tumors, draining lymph nodes, adjacent tissues. TCRdb processed the multiplex PCR reads anew with MiXCR; each CDR3 protein has one entry. The table lists tens of thousands of distinct CDR3 sequences, around 52% of them singletons. Sequencing input: breast tumor tissue. These receptors came from a female donor with breast cancer. Some clones in this sample may be carry-over from other donors' samples.

The table lists this clonotype with many counts. The gene calls are TRBV2 and TRBJ1-4, with a tentative D call TRBD1 (6 bases). CDR1 SNHLY and CDR2 FYNNEI come from the germline V gene. The CDR3 is made up of 13 amino acids. The V end lost 11 bases, the J end lost 7 bases, and 17 bases lay between the germline ends. The CDR3 here is CADSGGATEKLFF. The CDR3 region has the DNA TGTGCCGACAGCGGGGGCGCGACTGAAAAACTGTTTTTT.

The gene calls are TRBV7-8 and TRBJ2-1; D gene ambiguous. The CDR3 contains 12 residues. In germline, CDR1 is SGHVS, CDR2 FQNEAQ. V lost 3 bases and J 8 bases, leaving 8 bases between the germline ends. CDR3 protein: CASSFEVDEQFF. Here the CDR3 DNA reads TGTGCCAGCAGCTTCGAAGTCGATGAGCAGTTCTTC. The whole variable domain, remainder taken from reference TRBV7-8 and TRBJ2-1, is GAGVSQSPRYKVAKRGQDVALRCDPISGHVSLFWYQQALGQGPEFLTYFQNEAQLDKSGLPSDRFFAERPEGSVSTLKIQRTQQEDSAVYLCASSFEVDEQFFGPGTRLTVL.

Only one count was recorded for this clonotype. The V call is TRBV11-2, the J call TRBJ2-2; possibly TRBD1 for D (5 bases). CDR1 is SGHAT, CDR2 FQNNGV, per germline. Trimming pared 10 bases from V and 4 bases from J, leaving 19 bases between. This CDR3 has 15 residues. The CDR3 DNA follows: TGTGCCATCAGGCGTACTGGGGCGACCACCGGGGAGCTGTTTTTT. Translated: CAIRRTGATTGELFF.

The chain links TRBV7-2 to TRBJ2-1; 12 bases are a match to TRBD2. The CDR3 is 15 residues long. CDR1 is SGHTA, CDR2 FQGNSA, per germline. V trimming: 5 bases; J trimming: 9 bases; junction bases outside the gene matches: 8. Written as DNA, the CDR3 is TGTGCCAGCAGCCGAATAACTAGCGGGAGGACTGAGCAGTTCTTC. Its protein product is CASSRITSGRTEQFF. The full variable domain, in which reference TRBV7-2 and TRBJ2-1 provide the parts outside the CDR3, is GAGVSQSPSNKVTEKGKDVELRCDPISGHTALYWYRQSLGQGLEFLIYFQGNSAPDKSGLPSDRFSAERTGGSVSTLTIQRTQQEDSAVYLCASSRITSGRTEQFFGPGTRLTVL.

The CDR3 spells CASTRSSGLAGETQYF. In DNA form, the CDR3 reads TGTGCCAGTACCCGGAGCAGTGGATTGGCCGGGGAGACCCAGTACTTC. The rearrangement links TRBV19 to TRBJ2-5; D not resolved. V lost 7 bases to trimming and J lost 5 bases, with 23 bases between them. Germline V gene lookup returns CDR1 LNHDA and CDR2 SQIVND (reference sequence). CDR3 length: 16 amino acids.

With regard to this clonotype: The junction does not match germline at one end; this may be a read error. This chain links TRBV6-2 or TRBV6-3 with TRBJ2-7; TRBD2 matches 9 bases. The CDR3 contains 19 residues. Germline CDR1 is MNHEY and CDR2 is SVGEGT. In nucleotides, the CDR3 is TGTGCCAGCAGTCACTCATCGGTAGCGGGAGACGTAAGTTACTACGAGCAGGACTTC. Protein: CASSHSSVAGDVSYYEQDF.

This clonotype occurred a few times. The chain recombines TRBV20-1 with TRBJ1-1, with D hard to call. V shed 3 bases and J shed 10 bases, with 15 bases lying between them. The CDR3 is made up of 12 amino acids. The germline CDR1 and CDR2 sequences are DFQATT and SNEGSKA (reference sequence). The chain's CDR3 is CSASDEGRGAFF. In DNA form, the CDR3 reads TGCAGTGCTAGTGATGAAGGGAGAGGAGCTTTCTTT.

This clonotype has ten or more counts. V usage is TRBV7-9 and J usage is TRBJ2-3, with a weak D call TRBD1 (7 bases). The ends were cut back, 7 bases at V and 2 bases at J, with 16 bases in the middle. In germline, CDR1 is SEHNR, CDR2 FQNEAQ (reference sequence). The CDR3 totals 15 residues. The CDR3 sequence: CASTAGGRDTDTQYF. In DNA, the CDR3 is TGTGCCAGCACCGCAGGGGGGCGGGACACAGATACGCAGTATTTT. The variable domain in full, with the rest retrieved from reference TRBV7-9 and TRBJ2-3, is DTGVSQNPRHKITKRGQNVTFRCDPISEHNRLYWYRQTLGQGPEFLTYFQNEAQLEKSRLLSDRFSAERPKGSFSTLEIQRTEQGDSAMYLCASTAGGRDTDTQYFGPGTRLTVL.

The sample holds a few counts of this clonotype. V and J are TRBV20-1 and TRBJ1-5; 7 bases are a match to TRBD1. The CDR3 runs to 14 residues. Germline-derived CDR1 and CDR2 are DFQATT and SNEGSKA (reference sequence). The V and J ends lost 6 bases and 5 bases, in that order; junction bases with no gene match: 10. This CDR3 is CSAIDREDHQPQHF. DNA for the CDR3: TGCAGTGCAATAGACAGGGAGGATCATCAGCCCCAGCATTTT.

The chain uses TRBV20-1 and TRBJ1-3, with D possibly being TRBD1 (5 bases). There are 13 residues in the CDR3. Germline V gene lookup returns CDR1 DFQATT and CDR2 SNEGSKA (reference sequence). The V gene lost 7 bases and the J gene lost 2 bases, with 12 bases spanning the gap. For the CDR3, the DNA is TGCAGTGTTACGGTCAGGGCTGGAAACACCATATATTTT. It encodes CSVTVRAGNTIYF.

This clonotype appeared many times. CDR3 coding DNA: TGTGCCAGCAGTGGCCCCCGAGGGGAGTACTTC. Protein: CASSGPRGEYF. The chain has TRBV6-5 and TRBJ2-7; tentatively, D is TRBD1 or TRBD2 (5 bases each). CDR1 and CDR2 (germline): MNHEY, SVGAGI. This CDR3 is built from 11 residues. V was trimmed by 5 bases and J by 11 bases, leaving 13 bases between them.

Here the CDR3 reads CSAESGITSYEQYF. The CDR3, as DNA: TGCAGTGCCGAGAGCGGCATCACGAGCTACGAGCAGTACTTC. The chain employs TRBV20-1 and TRBJ2-7; D might be TRBD2 (5 bases). This CDR3 is built from 14 residues. The germline gives CDR1 DFQATT, CDR2 SNEGSKA (reference sequence). The V and J ends lost 6 bases and 3 bases respectively, with 18 bases between them.

The chain uses TRBV7-8 and TRBJ2-1, with 11 bases that match TRBD2. The CDR3 spans 15 residues. Germline V gene data show CDR1 as SGHVS and CDR2 as FQNEAQ. Trimming removed 2 bases from V and 6 bases from J; junction bases left unmatched: 3. As DNA, the CDR3 is TGTGCCAGCAGCTTAACTAGCGGGAGCCTCAATGAGCAGTTCTTC. This gives the protein CASSLTSGSLNEQFF.

This clonotype was seen at least ten times. The chain is built from TRBV27 and TRBJ1-5; D not certain. The CDR3 runs to 13 residues. Trimming left V 2 bases short and J 7 bases short, with 9 bases between. Germline CDR1 MNHEY, CDR2 SMNVEV (reference sequence). In DNA form, the CDR3 reads TGTGCCAGCAGTTTAGGGAGAGAACAGCCCCAGCATTTT. This translates into CASSLGREQPQHF.